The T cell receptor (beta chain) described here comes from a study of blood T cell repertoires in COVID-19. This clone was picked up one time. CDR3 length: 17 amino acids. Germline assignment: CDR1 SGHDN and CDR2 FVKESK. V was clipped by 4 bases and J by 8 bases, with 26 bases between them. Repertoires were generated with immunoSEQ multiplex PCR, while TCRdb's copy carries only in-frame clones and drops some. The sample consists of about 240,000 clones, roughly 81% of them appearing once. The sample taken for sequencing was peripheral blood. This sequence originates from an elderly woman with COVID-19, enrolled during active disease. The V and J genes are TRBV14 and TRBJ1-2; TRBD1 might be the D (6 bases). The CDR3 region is CASSPPGQIVSLRGYTF. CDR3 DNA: TGTGCCAGCAGCCCGCCGGGACAAATCGTCTCCCTTCGCGGCTACACCTTC. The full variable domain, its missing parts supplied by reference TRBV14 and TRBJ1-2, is EAGVTQFPSHSVIEKGQTVTLRCDPISGHDNLYWYRRVMGKEIKFLLHFVKESKQDESGMPNNRFLAERTGGTYSTLKVQPAELEDSGVYFCASSPPGQIVSLRGYTFGSGTRLTVV.